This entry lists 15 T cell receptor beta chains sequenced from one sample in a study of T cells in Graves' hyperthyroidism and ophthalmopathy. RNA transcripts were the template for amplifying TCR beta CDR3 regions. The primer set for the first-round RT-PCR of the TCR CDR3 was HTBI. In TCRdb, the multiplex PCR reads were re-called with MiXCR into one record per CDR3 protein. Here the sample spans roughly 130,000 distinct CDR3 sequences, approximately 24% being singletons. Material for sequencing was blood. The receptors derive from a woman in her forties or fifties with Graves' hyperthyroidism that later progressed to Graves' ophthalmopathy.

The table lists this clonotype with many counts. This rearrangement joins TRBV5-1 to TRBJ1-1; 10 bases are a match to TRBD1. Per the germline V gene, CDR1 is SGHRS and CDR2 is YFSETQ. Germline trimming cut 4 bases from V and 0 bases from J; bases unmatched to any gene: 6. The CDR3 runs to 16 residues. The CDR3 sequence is CASSLGQGGLNTEAFF. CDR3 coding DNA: TGCGCCAGCAGCCTTGGACAGGGGGGCTTGAACACTGAAGCTTTCTTT. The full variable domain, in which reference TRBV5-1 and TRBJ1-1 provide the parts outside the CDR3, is KAGVTQTPRYLIKTRGQQVTLSCSPISGHRSVSWYQQTPGQGLQFLFEYFSETQRNKGNFPGRFSGRQFSNSRSEMNVSTLELGDSALYLCASSLGQGGLNTEAFFGQGTRLTVV.

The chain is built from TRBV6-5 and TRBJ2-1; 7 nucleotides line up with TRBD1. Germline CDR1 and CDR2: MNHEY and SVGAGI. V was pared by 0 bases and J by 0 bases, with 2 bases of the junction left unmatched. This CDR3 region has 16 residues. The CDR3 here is CASSYSDRSSYNEQFF. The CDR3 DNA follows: TGTGCCAGCAGTTACTCGGACAGGAGCTCCTACAATGAGCAGTTCTTC.

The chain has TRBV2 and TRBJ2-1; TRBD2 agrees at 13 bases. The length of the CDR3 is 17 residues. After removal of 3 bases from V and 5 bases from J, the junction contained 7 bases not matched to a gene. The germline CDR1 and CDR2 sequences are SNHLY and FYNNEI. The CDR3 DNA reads TGTGCCAGCAGTGATGCCAGACTAGCGGGAGGCCACAATGAGCAGTTCTTC. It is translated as CASSDARLAGGHNEQFF.

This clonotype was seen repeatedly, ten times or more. The DNA for the CDR3 is TGTGCCAGCATCCTGACAGGGGACACTGAAGCTTTCTTT. It codes for CASILTGDTEAFF. The chain recombines TRBV6-1 with TRBJ1-1; 8 bases line up with TRBD1. Trimming took 7 bases from V and 3 from J; bases not matched to a gene: 4. CDR1 MNHNS and CDR2 SASEGT come from the germline V gene. CDR3 length equals 13 residues.

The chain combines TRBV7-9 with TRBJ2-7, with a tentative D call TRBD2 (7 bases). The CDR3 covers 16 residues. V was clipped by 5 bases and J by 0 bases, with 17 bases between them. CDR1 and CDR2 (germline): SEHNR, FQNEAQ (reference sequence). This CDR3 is CASSVTGRGSSYEQYF. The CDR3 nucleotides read TGTGCCAGCAGCGTAACAGGGCGCGGGAGCTCCTACGAGCAGTACTTC.

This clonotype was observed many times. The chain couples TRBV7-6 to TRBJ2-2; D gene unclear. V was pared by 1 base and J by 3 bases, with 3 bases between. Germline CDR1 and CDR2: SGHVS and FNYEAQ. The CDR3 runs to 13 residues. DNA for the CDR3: TGTGCCAGCAGCTTAGAGGACACCGGGGAGCTGTTTTTT. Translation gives CASSLEDTGELFF.

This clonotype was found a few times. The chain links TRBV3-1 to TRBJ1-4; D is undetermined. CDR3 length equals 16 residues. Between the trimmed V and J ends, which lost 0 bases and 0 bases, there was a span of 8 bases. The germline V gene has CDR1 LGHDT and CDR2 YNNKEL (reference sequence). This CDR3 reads CASSQDETATNEKLFF. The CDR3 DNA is TGTGCCAGCAGCCAAGATGAAACAGCAACTAATGAAAAACTGTTTTTT.

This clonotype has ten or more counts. The CDR3 spells CAWSDSNSPLHF. The DNA of the CDR3 is TGTGCCTGGAGTGACAGCAATTCACCCCTCCACTTT. The chain links TRBV30 to TRBJ1-6; D call uncertain. This CDR3 comprises 12 residues. Trimming removed 1 base at V and 7 bases at J, with 5 bases between. The germline V gene encodes CDR1 GTSNPN and CDR2 SVGIG (reference sequence).

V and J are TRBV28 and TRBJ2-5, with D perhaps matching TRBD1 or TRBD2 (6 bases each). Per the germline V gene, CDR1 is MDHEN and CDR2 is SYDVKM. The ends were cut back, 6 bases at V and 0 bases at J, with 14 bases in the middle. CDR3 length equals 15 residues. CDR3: CASRNDRTNQETQYF. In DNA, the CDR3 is TGTGCCAGCAGGAACGACAGGACTAACCAAGAGACCCAGTACTTC.

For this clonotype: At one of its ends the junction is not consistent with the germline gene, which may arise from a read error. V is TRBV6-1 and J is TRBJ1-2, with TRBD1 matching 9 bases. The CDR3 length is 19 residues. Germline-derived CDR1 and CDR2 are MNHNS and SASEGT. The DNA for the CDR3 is TGTGCCAGCAGTCCCCGTGCCTGGGGGACAGGGCAGATTAACTGTGGCTACACCTTC. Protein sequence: CASSPRAWGTGQINCGYTF.

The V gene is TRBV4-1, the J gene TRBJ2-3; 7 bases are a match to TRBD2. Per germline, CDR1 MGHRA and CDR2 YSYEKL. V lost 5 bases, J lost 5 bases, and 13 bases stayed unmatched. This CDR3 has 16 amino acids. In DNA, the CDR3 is TGCGCCAGCAGCTCGACTAGCAATCCTCCTATAGATACGCAGTATTTT. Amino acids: CASSSTSNPPIDTQYF.

CDR3 region: CASSPRGAGVAYNEQFF. The CDR3 DNA follows: TGTGCCAGCAGCCCCAGGGGAGCGGGAGTGGCCTACAATGAGCAGTTCTTC. V usage is TRBV11-2 and J usage is TRBJ2-1, with 8 bases identical to TRBD2. Germline V gives CDR1 SGHAT, CDR2 FQNNGV. V dropped 5 bases and J dropped 2; count of bases not matched to a gene: 11. The CDR3 is made up of 17 amino acids. Supplemented by reference TRBV11-2 and TRBJ2-1, the full variable domain reads EAGVAQSPRYKIIEKRQSVAFWCNPISGHATLYWYQQILGQGPKLLIQFQNNGVVDDSQLPKDRFSAERLKGVDSTLKIQPAKLEDSAVYLCASSPRGAGVAYNEQFFGPGTRLTVL.

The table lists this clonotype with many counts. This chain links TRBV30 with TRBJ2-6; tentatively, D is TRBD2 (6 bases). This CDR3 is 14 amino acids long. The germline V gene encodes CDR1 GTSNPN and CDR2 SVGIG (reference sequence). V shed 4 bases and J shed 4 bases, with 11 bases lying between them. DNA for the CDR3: TGTGCCTGGACCCCGGGGGTCGGGGCCAACGTCCTGACTTTC. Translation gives CAWTPGVGANVLTF.

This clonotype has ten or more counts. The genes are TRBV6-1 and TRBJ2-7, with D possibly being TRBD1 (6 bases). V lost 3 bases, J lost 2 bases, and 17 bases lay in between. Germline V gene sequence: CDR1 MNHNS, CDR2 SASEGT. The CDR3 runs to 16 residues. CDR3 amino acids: CASSDFWRKGAYEQYF. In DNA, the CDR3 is TGTGCCAGCAGTGACTTCTGGCGTAAGGGGGCCTACGAGCAGTACTTC.

The CDR3 protein is CASSYSSTGQGREWGTEAFF. Here the CDR3 DNA reads TGTGCCAGCAGTTACTCTTCGACAGGGCAGGGGCGAGAATGGGGCACTGAAGCTTTCTTT. The V gene is TRBV6-5, the J gene TRBJ1-1; 7 nucleotides align to TRBD1. In germline, CDR1 is MNHEY, CDR2 SVGAGI. This CDR3 is built from 20 residues. V lost 0 bases and J lost 4; bases outside the gene matches: 20.